The 28 T cell receptor beta chains listed next were all sequenced from one sample in a study of tumor-infiltrating lymphocytes in primary liver carcinoma. Co-extraction of both nucleic acids (RNA and DNA) used roughly 20-34 mg of unsorted bulk tissue. With a constant-region primer, TCR beta cDNA was made from 450 to 550 ng of total RNA. Slightly modified ARM-PCR, run as three nested multiplex PCR rounds, produced the TCR beta libraries. With TRBV1-TRBV30 forward primers and a C-beta reverse primer, the first two PCR rounds were run for approximately 10 cycles each. Via MiXCR, TCRdb re-called the multiplex PCR reads, giving one row per CDR3 protein. The sample lists 20,000 to 30,000 distinct CDR3 sequences, about 74% seen once, with under 35% in the top ten. The sequencing sample was made of liver tumor tissue from sampling region 5. Stated subset: tumor region T5, tumor centre. The receptor set was obtained from a young woman with primary liver carcinoma and hepatitis B virus infection.

Remarks on this clonotype: The junction departs from germline at one end; a sequencing error may be responsible. The CDR3 nucleotides are TGTGCCAGTAGCTTACGGCGGCAAGAGACCCAATACTTC. Protein product: CASSLRRQETQYF. The V gene is TRBV11-2, the J gene TRBJ2-5; D gene ambiguous. Germline V gene sequence: CDR1 SGHAT, CDR2 FQNNGV. This CDR3 has 13 residues.

The chain recombines TRBV28 with TRBJ1-1; possible D gene TRBD1, 5 bases. The CDR3 loop spans 18 amino acids. Germline V gene sequence: CDR1 MDHEN, CDR2 SYDVKM. CDR3 sequence: CDNSSPGTANRMNTEAFF. For the CDR3, the DNA is TGTGACAACAGTTCCCCCGGGACCGCGAACCGTATGAACACTGAAGCTTTCTTT.

This clonotype has only one observation. The junction differs from germline at one of its ends, possibly a read error. V is TRBV12-3 or TRBV12-4 and J is TRBJ1-2, with D possibly TRBD1 on 5 matching bases. CDR3 length: 12 residues. CDR3 sequence (DNA): TGTACCAGCAATTTACAGGATTATGGCTACACCTTC. It yields the protein CTSNLQDYGYTF.

As to this clonotype: An end of the junction does not agree with germline; a read error may underlie this. The chain recombines TRBV4-2 with TRBJ2-1, with D maybe TRBD1 (5 bases). The CDR3 totals 15 residues. CDR1 is LGHNA, CDR2 YNFKEQ, per germline. The CDR3 nucleotides read TGTGCCAGTAGCCAAGGGGCAGGGCCCTACAATGAGCAATTCTTC. The encoded protein is CASSQGAGPYNEQFF.

In the case of this clonotype: The junction differs from germline at one of its ends, possibly a read error. V and J are TRBV29-1 and TRBJ2-1; TRBD2 agrees at 7 bases. Germline lookup yields CDR1 SQVTM and CDR2 ANQGSEA. CDR3 length: 12 amino acids. This chain's CDR3 is CSALRDYNKLSF. CDR3 DNA: TGCAGCGCCCTAAGGGACTACAATAAGCTGTCCTTC.

Details on this clonotype: A read error is possible here, since a much larger clone lies one base away. The V call is TRBV13, the J call TRBJ2-7, with TRBD1 matching 8 bases. Per germline, CDR1 PRHDT and CDR2 FYEKMQ (reference sequence). The CDR3 length is 11 residues. CDR3 in DNA: TGTGCCGGCAGCCTCGGACAGGGTAGTTACTTC. It is translated as CAGSLGQGSYF.

Details on this clonotype: The germline gene is not matched at one end of the junction; a read error may be the cause. This rearrangement joins TRBV28 to TRBJ2-1; D may be TRBD2 (6 bases). The CDR3 is 14 amino acids. Per germline, CDR1 MDHEN and CDR2 SYDVKM. The CDR3 bases are TGCGCCAGCAGGGAGGTGAGCTCCTGCAATGAGCAGTTCTTC. It codes for CASREVSSCNEQFF.

The chain combines TRBV12-3 or TRBV12-4 with TRBJ2-7; D perhaps matches TRBD1 (6 bases). The V and J ends lost 3 bases and 5 bases respectively, with 17 bases between them. The CDR3 length is 15 residues. The CDR3 DNA sequence: TGTGCCAGCAGTTTTCAGGGGCAGGGTAGTCACGAGCAGTACTTC. Protein sequence: CASSFQGQGSHEQYF.

Regarding this clonotype: Its ends do not fully match the called genes, so a read error is possible. The V call is TRBV11-1, the J call TRBJ2-6, with unresolved D. This CDR3 has 13 residues. The germline gives CDR1 SGHAT, CDR2 FQDESV (reference sequence). In nucleotides, the CDR3 is TGTGCCAGTTCACCTTCTTGGGCCAACGTCCCGACTTTC. This translates into CASSPSWANVPTF.

A word on this clonotype: Likely a read error: the CDR3 ends without its conserved phenylalanine or tryptophan. The DNA is left out, because the CDR3 cannot be placed on it with certainty; the CDR3 is given as TCRdb lists it. The chain combines TRBV7-9 with TRBJ2-7; TRBD1, the D gene given by the table, was not confirmed from the DNA. The germline V gene encodes CDR1 SEHNR and CDR2 FQNEAQ (reference sequence). The CDR3 region is 10 residues in length, termini included. CDR3 region: CASSLTGLYL.

The chain uses TRBV5-6 and TRBJ2-2; D unresolved. Looked up from germline, CDR1 is SGHDT and CDR2 is YYEEEE. V lost 1 base, J lost 6 bases, and 13 bases lay in between. CDR3 length equals 15 residues. The CDR3 sequence is CASSLRFSNAGELFF. As DNA, the CDR3 is TGTGCCAGCAGCTTGAGGTTCTCTAACGCCGGGGAGCTGTTTTTT.

This clonotype occurred many times. The junction departs from the called germline gene at one end, perhaps through a read error. J is TRBJ2-1 and V is TRBV11-2; the D gene is possibly TRBD2 (6 bases). The CDR3 is made up of 16 amino acids. The germline CDR1 and CDR2 sequences are SGHAT and FQNNGV. The CDR3: CAGSFRLVGDFNEQFF. DNA for the CDR3: TGTGCCGGCAGCTTTCGACTAGTGGGAGATTTCAATGAGCAGTTCTTC.

About this clonotype itself: One end of the junction does not line up with germline, which may come from a read error. V is TRBV6-1 and J is TRBJ2-2; D may match TRBD1 or TRBD2 (5 bases each). Germline V gene sequence: CDR1 MNHNS, CDR2 SASEGT. The CDR3 consists of 19 residues. DNA for the CDR3: TGTGCCAGCAGTGAAACCCTTCCCGGGGACGCCACGAACACCGGGGAGATGTTTTTT. Protein product: CASSETLPGDATNTGEMFF.

About this clonotype itself: Germline and junction disagree at one end, which may indicate a read error. The chain combines TRBV14 with TRBJ2-1; D remains unclear. Germline lookup yields CDR1 SGHDN and CDR2 FVKESK. The CDR3 runs 13 residues. In DNA form, the CDR3 reads TGTGCCAGCAGCCAAGATTATTTCTATGAGCAGATCTTC. Protein sequence: CASSQDYFYEQIF.

In DNA, the CDR3 is TGTGCCGACAGCTTAGCGCTGGGGGATACGCAGTATTTT. Protein product: CADSLALGDTQYF. The V and J genes are TRBV11-2 and TRBJ2-3, with D possibly being TRBD1 or TRBD2 (5 bases each). With 11 bases removed from V and 6 bases from J, the gap between germline ends came to 18 bases. The CDR3 covers 13 residues. Germline CDR1 and CDR2: SGHAT and FQNNGV.

The chain joins TRBV12-3 or TRBV12-4 to TRBJ1-5, with D unclear. This CDR3 spans 14 amino acids. The V end was cut by 5 bases, the J end by 12 bases, with 20 bases between. The CDR3 region has the DNA TGTGCCAGCAGTGCTGACGGGAGCAATAAGCACCAGCATTTT. The encoded protein is CASSADGSNKHQHF.

This clonotype ranks as medium-sized. The chain has TRBV14 and TRBJ2-2, with unresolved D. Trimming pared 4 bases from V and 1 base from J, leaving 7 bases between. The CDR3 is 14 residues long. CDR1 and CDR2 from the germline V gene are SGHDN and FVKESK. DNA of the CDR3: TGTGCCAGCAGCCCAGGACGGAACACCGGGGAGCTGTTTTTT. It yields the protein CASSPGRNTGELFF.

On this clonotype itself: A much larger clone is a single base away; this may be a read error. J is TRBJ2-2 and V is TRBV2; 11 bases agree with TRBD1. Germline V gene lookup returns CDR1 SNHLY and CDR2 FYNNEI. This CDR3 comprises 15 residues. The DNA of the CDR3 is TGTGCCAGCAGTGTGCGGGACAGGGGGGCCGGGGAGCCGTTTTTT. Its translation: CASSVRDRGAGEPFF.

As to this clonotype: A junction boundary mismatches the germline segment, possibly from a read error. The chain is built from TRBV29-1 and TRBJ2-5; D may match TRBD1 or TRBD2 (5 bases each). The CDR3 has 15 residues. Germline CDR1 reads SQVTM; CDR2 reads ANQGSEA. The CDR3, as DNA: TGCATCGTTGAAACAGGAATGGGAGTGAGGGAGACCCAGTACTTC. This codes for CIVETGMGVRETQYF.

This clonotype was recorded a few times. It is likely a read error, because the conserved phenylalanine at the end of the CDR3 is missing. The chain recombines TRBV10-2 with TRBJ2-7; weak D call: TRBD1 (6 bases). Trimming left V 8 bases short and J 1 base short, with 15 bases between. The CDR3 has 14 residues. Germline V gives CDR1 WSHSY, CDR2 SAAADI. CDR3 DNA sequence: TGCGCCAGCCGAAGGACAGCCAATTCCTACGAGCAGTACTTA. Translating it yields CASRRTANSYEQYL.

This clonotype was seen once. This rearrangement joins TRBV29-1 to TRBJ2-1; 7 positions agree with TRBD2. CDR3 length: 12 residues. Germline trimming cut 6 bases from V and 15 bases from J; bases unmatched to any gene: 14. Germline CDR1 SQVTM, CDR2 ANQGSEA. CDR3 sequence (DNA): TGCAGCGTCGTGCGGTGGGAGGGCCCAACGTTCTTC. It is translated as CSVVRWEGPTFF.

This clonotype was found a few times. Since the CDR3 does not end with the conserved phenylalanine or tryptophan, this likely comes from a read error. No DNA is shown, since the ends of the CDR3 on it are uncertain; the CDR3 is the one TCRdb lists. The chain has TRBV11-2 and TRBJ2-2. The length of the CDR3 is 16 amino acids, counting both ends. Germline CDR1 and CDR2: SGHAT and FQNNGV. The CDR3: CASSPDPQLNTGELFL.

J is TRBJ2-3 and V is TRBV5-4, with D possibly being TRBD2 (5 bases). The V end was cut by 8 bases, the J end by 4 bases, with 26 bases between. This CDR3 has 17 amino acids. Germline CDR1 SGHNT, CDR2 YYREEE (reference sequence). The CDR3 region has the DNA TGTGCCAGTAGCGTAGACGGATACCCTCCACCCTCAGATACGCAGTATTTT. It specifies CASSVDGYPPPSDTQYF.

To note about this clonotype: At one end, the junction sequence differs from germline, possibly due to a read error. The rearrangement joins TRBV4-3 to TRBJ2-2; 13 nucleotides line up with TRBD2. The CDR3 loop spans 19 amino acids. Germline V gene data show CDR1 as LGHNA and CDR2 as YSLEER. In DNA, the CDR3 is TGCGCCAGTAGCATACTAGCGGGAGGGCCCCGTTCGAATACCGGGGAGCTGTTTTTT. Its protein product is CASSILAGGPRSNTGELFF.

This clonotype was seen a single time. One end of the junction fails to match germline, which may point to a read error. In nucleotides, the CDR3 is TGTGCCAGCAGTTTAAACAGGGTGAACTCTGGGGCCAACGCCCTGACTTTT. Protein sequence: CASSLNRVNSGANALTF. The rearrangement joins TRBV28 to TRBJ2-6; D is possibly TRBD1 (6 bases). Germline CDR1 MDHEN, CDR2 SYDVKM. The CDR3 contains 17 residues.

V usage is TRBV6-6 and J usage is TRBJ2-3; D is uncertain. The germline gives CDR1 MNHNY, CDR2 SVGAGI (reference sequence). This CDR3 comprises 17 residues. Trimming took 5 bases from V and 1 from J, leaving 19 bases between them. This CDR3 is CASSHQTGPQRTDTQYF. The CDR3, as DNA: TGTGCCAGCAGTCACCAGACCGGGCCTCAACGCACAGATACGCAGTATTTT.

The chain links TRBV7-9 to TRBJ2-7, with a possible D match to TRBD2 (5 bases). This CDR3 is built from 16 residues. Trimming left V 7 bases short and J 2 bases short, with 21 bases between. Germline loops: CDR1 SEHNR, CDR2 FQNEAQ (reference sequence). The CDR3 DNA follows: TGTGCCAGCAACCAAACCACGGGATGTAAAACCTACGAGCAGTACTTC. Encoded protein: CASNQTTGCKTYEQYF.

With regard to this clonotype: One junction end disagrees with the germline gene, perhaps due to a read error. The chain uses TRBV4-3 and TRBJ2-3; D not certain. The germline V gene encodes CDR1 LGHNA and CDR2 YSLEER. The CDR3 contains 16 residues. The CDR3 is CASSQEGMGYSDTQYF. The CDR3 DNA sequence: TGCGCCAGTAGTCAAGAAGGCATGGGGTATTCAGACACGCAGTATTTT.